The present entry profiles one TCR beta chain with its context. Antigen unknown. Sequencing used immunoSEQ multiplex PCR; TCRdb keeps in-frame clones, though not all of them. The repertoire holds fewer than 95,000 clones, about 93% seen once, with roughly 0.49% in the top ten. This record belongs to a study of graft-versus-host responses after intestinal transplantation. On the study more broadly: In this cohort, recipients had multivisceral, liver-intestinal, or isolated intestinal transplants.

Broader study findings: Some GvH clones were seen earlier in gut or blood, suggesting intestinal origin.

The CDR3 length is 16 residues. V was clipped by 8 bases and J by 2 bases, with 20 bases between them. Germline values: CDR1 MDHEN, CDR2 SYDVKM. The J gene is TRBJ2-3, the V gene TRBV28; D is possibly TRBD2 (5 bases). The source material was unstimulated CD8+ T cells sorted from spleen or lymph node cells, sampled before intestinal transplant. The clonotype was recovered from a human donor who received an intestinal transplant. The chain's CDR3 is CASGSLLIRHTDTQYF. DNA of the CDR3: TGTGCCAGCGGGAGTTTATTGATTCGTCACACAGATACGCAGTATTTT.